These 27 T cell receptor beta chains were all obtained from the same sample, sequenced in a study of naive and memory T cell subsets. An equimolar mix of two oligonucleotides served as the beta constant-region primer for TRBC1 and TRBC2. Ligated cDNA was amplified by four rounds of PCR with nested alpha and beta constant-region primers and SP2. TCRdb recomputed calls from the UMI-ligation and nested PCR reads with MiXCR, one row per CDR3 protein. The sample lists about 120,000 distinct CDR3 sequences, just over 35% occurring once. Sequenced input: central memory CD4+ T cells from blood. The receptors come from a human donor in good health.

The chain has TRBV6-5 and TRBJ2-1, with 10 bases identical to TRBD2. This CDR3 is 16 amino acids long. J was trimmed by 15 bases and V by 0 bases; bases with no gene match: 14. Germline values: CDR1 MNHEY, CDR2 SVGAGI. CDR3 sequence reads: CASSYSRLAGAGGPFF. CDR3 bases: TGTGCCAGCAGTTACTCACGCCTAGCGGGAGCTGGGGGCCCGTTCTTC.

The chain is built from TRBV6-6 and TRBJ2-1; D is ambiguous. Looked up from germline, CDR1 is MNHNY and CDR2 is SVGAGI (reference sequence). The CDR3 covers 14 residues. Trimming removed 2 bases at V and 5 bases at J, with 10 bases between. Written as DNA, the CDR3 is TGTGCCAGCAGTTACCTGGCCTTTGACAATGAGCAGTTCTTC. Translation: CASSYLAFDNEQFF.

In this sample, this clonotype turned up a few times. V gene TRBV5-1 combines with J gene TRBJ2-6, with 13 bases identical to TRBD2. V lost 4 bases and J lost 2; bases outside the gene matches: 6. CDR3 length: 18 amino acids. Germline CDR1 SGHRS, CDR2 YFSETQ. CDR3 sequence (DNA): TGCGCCAGCAGCCTAAGGACTAGCGGGAGTACTGGGGCCAACGTCCTGACTTTC. Translating gives CASSLRTSGSTGANVLTF.

This chain links TRBV7-2 with TRBJ2-3; TRBD2 aligns across 12 bases. Germline V gene lookup returns CDR1 SGHTA and CDR2 FQGNSA. The CDR3 has 16 residues. V was clipped by 3 bases and J by 1 base; unmatched bases: 2. The CDR3 loop is CASSLGLAGRTDTQYF. CDR3 nucleotide sequence: TGTGCCAGCAGCTTGGGACTAGCGGGCCGCACAGATACGCAGTATTTT.

The chain links TRBV20-1 to TRBJ1-5; D unresolved. The CDR3 consists of 13 residues. Germline loops: CDR1 DFQATT, CDR2 SNEGSKA (reference sequence). Between the trimmed V and J ends, which lost 2 bases and 3 bases, there was a span of 8 bases. The DNA of the CDR3 is TGCAGTGCTAGACCCGACTTCAATCAGCCCCAGCATTTT. It translates to CSARPDFNQPQHF.

This clonotype turned up a few times. The chain is built from TRBV20-1 and TRBJ1-1, with TRBD1 matching over 9 bases. Germline CDR1 and CDR2: DFQATT and SNEGSKA (reference sequence). This CDR3 region has 11 residues. Trimming took 8 bases from V and 10 from J; bases not matched to a gene: 8. CDR3 sequence (DNA): TGCAGTCCGGGACAGGGAGTTTCAGCTTTCTTT. It yields the protein CSPGQGVSAFF.

The chain couples TRBV7-6 to TRBJ2-1; the match to TRBD2 covers 7 bases. Germline CDR1 and CDR2: SGHVS and FNYEAQ. CDR3 length equals 14 residues. V shed 5 bases and J 7 bases; nucleotides not matched to a gene: 8. Here the CDR3 DNA reads TGTGCCAGCAGCCCATGGGACGGGGGGAATGAGCAGTTCTTC. Its translation: CASSPWDGGNEQFF. Filled out from reference TRBV7-6 and TRBJ2-1, the complete variable domain reads GAGVSQSPRYKVTKRGQDVALRCDPISGHVSLYWYRQALGQGPEFLTYFNYEAQQDKSGLPNDRFSAERPEGSISTLTIQRTEQRDSAMYRCASSPWDGGNEQFFGPGTRLTVL.

This clonotype was seen many times. The V and J genes are TRBV7-2 and TRBJ2-2, with TRBD1 as a possible D gene (6 bases). Per germline, CDR1 SGHTA and CDR2 FQGNSA. The CDR3 sequence is 15 residues long. V gave up 3 bases and J gave up 6 bases, with 14 bases separating them. The DNA of the CDR3 is TGTGCCAGCAGCTTTACCGGGACAACGGCCGGGGAGCTGTTTTTT. It yields the protein CASSFTGTTAGELFF. The full variable domain, completed using reference TRBV7-2 and TRBJ2-2, is GAGVSQSPSNKVTEKGKDVELRCDPISGHTALYWYRQSLGQGLEFLIYFQGNSAPDKSGLPSDRFSAERTGGSVSTLTIQRTQQEDSAVYLCASSFTGTTAGELFFGEGSRLTVL.

The V call is TRBV6-1, the J call TRBJ2-1; 7 bases match TRBD2. The junction had 24 bases not matched to a gene; V was cut back by 8 bases and J by 5 bases. From germline, CDR1 is MNHNS and CDR2 SASEGT. The length of the CDR3 is 19 residues. CDR3 sequence reads: CASYPQSWAGTTPNNEQFF. The CDR3 nucleotides are TGTGCCAGCTACCCTCAAAGCTGGGCCGGGACTACTCCAAACAATGAGCAGTTCTTC.

The table lists this clonotype with a few counts. The chain employs TRBV29-1 and TRBJ1-2; no clear D gene. The ends were cut back, 4 bases at V and 3 bases at J, with 12 bases in the middle. The CDR3 consists of 13 residues. The germline CDR1 and CDR2 sequences are SQVTM and ANQGSEA. CDR3 nucleotide sequence: TGCAGCGTTGTGACAAAGTGGGACTATGGCTACACCTTC. Translation gives CSVVTKWDYGYTF.

V gene TRBV3-1 combines with J gene TRBJ2-1; 10 bases match TRBD2. The CDR3 covers 17 residues. Germline assignment: CDR1 LGHDT and CDR2 YNNKEL (reference sequence). With V trimmed by 6 bases and J by 4 bases, 12 bases remained unmatched. CDR3 coding DNA: TGTGCCAGCAGGTTTAGCGGGAGGTCCCCTTCTTACAATGAGCAGTTCTTC. It codes for CASRFSGRSPSYNEQFF.

The chain joins TRBV6-1 to TRBJ2-7, with D maybe TRBD1 (6 bases). The V gene lost 2 bases and the J gene lost 3 bases, with 14 bases spanning the gap. This CDR3 comprises 15 residues. Germline CDR1 reads MNHNS; CDR2 reads SASEGT. CDR3 DNA: TGTGCCAGCAGTGAAAGGGGGACGGCAAACTACGAGCAGTACTTC. This translates into CASSERGTANYEQYF.

The V and J genes are TRBV24-1 and TRBJ2-1; TRBD2 matches at 15 bases. Germline loops: CDR1 KGHDR, CDR2 SFDVKD. The J segment lost 10 bases and the V segment lost 3 bases, leaving 9 bases of the junction unmatched. CDR3 length: 17 amino acids. CDR3 region: CATSDHTGTSGRSEQFF. The CDR3 nucleotides are TGTGCCACCAGTGATCATACCGGGACTAGCGGGAGGTCGGAGCAGTTCTTC.

This clonotype showed up just a few times. This chain joins TRBV24-1 and TRBJ2-1; TRBD2 might be the D (5 bases). V was shortened by 7 bases and J by 2 bases, with 11 bases between the two germline ends. Germline assignment: CDR1 KGHDR and CDR2 SFDVKD. This CDR3 comprises 14 residues. This CDR3 is CATSPDSAYNEQFF. CDR3 nucleotide sequence: TGTGCCACCAGCCCAGATAGCGCCTACAATGAGCAGTTCTTC.

This clonotype occurred many times. The rearrangement links TRBV7-9 to TRBJ1-3; possible D gene TRBD1, 6 bases. The germline gives CDR1 SEHNR, CDR2 FQNEAQ (reference sequence). V shed 3 bases and J shed 0 bases, with 12 bases lying between them. The CDR3 spans 16 residues. The CDR3 DNA follows: TGTGCCAGCAGCTTCGGGGGGCTTAGCTCTGGAAACACCATATATTTT. Translating gives CASSFGGLSSGNTIYF.

This clonotype turned up a few times. The V and J genes are TRBV6-5 and TRBJ1-2, with D possibly being TRBD1 (5 bases). Looked up from germline, CDR1 is MNHEY and CDR2 is SVGAGI. The V gene lost 5 bases and the J gene lost 2 bases, with 9 bases spanning the gap. The CDR3 covers 13 residues. CDR3 protein: CASSTGTNYGYTF. The CDR3 coding sequence is TGTGCCAGCAGTACCGGGACGAACTATGGCTACACCTTC.

Only a few counts were recorded for this clonotype. The gene calls are TRBV19 and TRBJ2-1; possible D gene TRBD2, 5 bases. Trimming stripped 7 bases from V and 13 bases from J, with 23 bases between. CDR1 is LNHDA and CDR2 is SQIVND in the germline V gene (reference sequence). The CDR3 consists of 14 residues. The chain's CDR3 is CASTRGNNNERQFF. The CDR3 nucleotides read TGTGCCAGTACACGGGGAAATAACAATGAGCGACAGTTCTTC.

This clonotype was counted a few times. The chain has TRBV4-2 and TRBJ2-1; possibly TRBD2 for D (5 bases). With 4 bases removed from V and 0 bases from J, the gap between germline ends came to 16 bases. This CDR3 region has 17 residues. The germline V gene has CDR1 LGHNA and CDR2 YNFKEQ. In nucleotides, the CDR3 is TGTGCCAGCAGCCCGACCCCCGGACGGGGCTCCTACAATGAGCAGTTCTTC. Residues: CASSPTPGRGSYNEQFF.

The chain joins TRBV7-6 to TRBJ2-3; 8 bases line up with TRBD2. Germline CDR1 SGHVS, CDR2 FNYEAQ. J was trimmed by 0 bases and V by 1 base; bases with no gene match: 3. This CDR3 comprises 16 residues. In DNA, the CDR3 is TGTGCCAGCAGCTTAGGATCTAGCGGGAGCACAGATACGCAGTATTTT. Protein product: CASSLGSSGSTDTQYF.

This clonotype was observed once. J is TRBJ2-3 and V is TRBV7-6; D is possibly TRBD1 (6 bases). Germline V gives CDR1 SGHVS, CDR2 FNYEAQ. The V end was cut by 1 base, the J end by 4 bases, with 15 bases between. The CDR3 has 16 amino acids. CDR3 residues: CASSLGAGRGSDTQYF. As DNA, the CDR3 is TGTGCCAGCAGCTTAGGGGCGGGCAGGGGATCAGATACGCAGTATTTT.

This clonotype came up a few times. The chain combines TRBV4-2 with TRBJ1-5; D uncertain. V lost 0 bases and J 5 bases, leaving 11 bases between the germline ends. The CDR3 loop spans 15 amino acids. Germline V gene data show CDR1 as LGHNA and CDR2 as YNFKEQ. DNA for the CDR3: TGTGCCAGCAGCCAAGAGAACGCTAGAGATCAGCCCCAGCATTTT. The encoded protein is CASSQENARDQPQHF.

This clonotype was detected many times. V and J are TRBV11-2 and TRBJ2-1; D perhaps matches TRBD2 (5 bases). The CDR3 has 15 amino acids. Germline V gene lookup returns CDR1 SGHAT and CDR2 FQNNGV. The germline V and J ends were trimmed by 0 bases and 2 bases, with 8 bases remaining between them. CDR3 amino acids: CASSLDSGTYNEQFF. The CDR3, as DNA: TGTGCCAGCAGCTTAGATTCCGGGACCTACAATGAGCAGTTCTTC.

This clonotype turned up a few times. The chain couples TRBV28 to TRBJ2-1; perhaps D is TRBD1 or TRBD2 (5 bases each). Germline V gene data show CDR1 as MDHEN and CDR2 as SYDVKM. The CDR3 contains 14 residues. The V end was cut by 3 bases, the J end by 4 bases, with 10 bases between. CDR3 in amino acids: CASSFSGPYNEQFF. The CDR3 DNA follows: TGTGCCAGCAGTTTTTCGGGGCCTTACAATGAGCAGTTCTTC.

The CDR3, as DNA: TGTGCCAGCAGTCGTCTAGCGGGAGGGCCTGGCGGGGAGCTGTTTTTT. It is translated as CASSRLAGGPGGELFF. This chain joins TRBV5-4 and TRBJ2-2; 12 bases map to TRBD2. The ends lost 5 bases at V and 7 bases at J; junction bases unmatched: 9. Per germline, CDR1 SGHNT and CDR2 YYREEE (reference sequence). CDR3 length: 16 residues.

This chain links TRBV27 with TRBJ2-5; no firm D call. Germline assignment: CDR1 MNHEY and CDR2 SMNVEV (reference sequence). V gave up 5 bases and J gave up 5 bases, with 15 bases separating them. This CDR3 is built from 14 residues. The DNA of the CDR3 is TGTGCCAGCAGTCCCCAGCGTGCCCAGGAGACCCAGTACTTC. Protein sequence: CASSPQRAQETQYF.

The table lists this clonotype with a few counts. The gene calls are TRBV20-1 and TRBJ1-3; 10 nucleotides agree with TRBD1. The CDR3 contains 15 residues. The trim removed 3 bases at V and 6 bases at J, leaving 8 bases unmatched. Per the germline V gene, CDR1 is DFQATT and CDR2 is SNEGSKA (reference sequence). CDR3 sequence: CSASSRGQGSNTIYF. DNA of the CDR3: TGCAGTGCTAGCAGTAGGGGACAGGGGTCAAACACCATATATTTT.

The count of this clonotype is one. V and J are TRBV3-1 and TRBJ1-3; the match to TRBD1 covers 7 bases. Germline lookup yields CDR1 LGHDT and CDR2 YNNKEL (reference sequence). The CDR3 covers 14 residues. The junction had 2 bases not matched to a gene; V was cut back by 6 bases and J by 0 bases. CDR3 residues: CASRQGSSGNTIYF. DNA for the CDR3: TGTGCCAGCAGACAGGGGTCCTCTGGAAACACCATATATTTT.